Shown below are 4 T cell receptor beta chains from a single sample sequenced in a study of blood T cell repertoires in COVID-19. Sequencing used immunoSEQ multiplex PCR; TCRdb keeps in-frame clones, though not all of them. Here the sample spans fewer than 200,000 clones, approximately 86% being singletons. Sequencing was performed on peripheral blood. These receptor sequences come from a man in his forties with active or convalescent COVID-19.

This chain connects TRBV7-3 to TRBJ2-1; 9 bases are shared with TRBD2. From germline, CDR1 is SGHTA and CDR2 FQGTGA. The CDR3 covers 18 residues. The V and J ends lost 2 bases and 1 base, in that order; junction bases with no gene match: 9. The CDR3 DNA sequence: TGTGCCAGCAGCTTAGGGTCGGGTAGCGGGGGTTCCTACAATGAGCAGTTCTTC. It translates to CASSLGSGSGGSYNEQFF.

The rearrangement links TRBV9 to TRBJ2-3; 10 bases are shared with TRBD2. The CDR3 is 18 residues long. Per the germline V gene, CDR1 is SGDLS and CDR2 is YYNGEE. Losses at the gene ends were 0 bases for V and 4 bases for J; bases not matched to a gene: 11. In nucleotides, the CDR3 is TGTGCCAGCAGCGTAGGTCGAATAGCGGGGGGCCCGGCAGATACGCAGTATTTT. It yields the protein CASSVGRIAGGPADTQYF.

The chain combines TRBV27 with TRBJ2-2; 10 nucleotides line up with TRBD2. CDR3 size: 16 residues. V was clipped by 5 bases and J by 1 base; unmatched bases: 4. The V gene's germline CDR1 is MNHEY and CDR2 SMNVEV (reference sequence). CDR3 DNA: TGTGCCAGCAGTAGAGAGCGGGGGGGGAACACCGGGGAGCTGTTTTTT. It yields the protein CASSRERGGNTGELFF.

As DNA, the CDR3 is TGTGCCAGCAGCTTAGTTGCGGGATCGGCTTTCTTT. It is translated as CASSLVAGSAFF. The rearrangement uses TRBV7-9 and TRBJ1-1; D not certain. Germline CDR1 is SEHNR and CDR2 is FQNEAQ (reference sequence). CDR3 length equals 12 residues. The V end lost 1 base, the J end lost 11 bases, and 11 bases lay between the germline ends.